Below, 24 T cell receptor beta chains from the same sample are listed, as sequenced in a study of T cell changes during pregnancy in multiple sclerosis. Here immunoSEQ multiplex PCR was the method, and the copy in TCRdb shows in-frame clones only, minus some. The sample consists of 45,000 to 60,000 clones, almost 95% of them appearing once. This specimen consisted of CD4+ T cells from peripheral blood mononuclear cells, obtained in the third trimester of pregnancy. Receptors were obtained from a female donor with multiple sclerosis, enrolled in a pregnancy study.

CDR3 DNA: TGCGCCAGCAGCTTGGCCCCTTCAACTAGCGGCTACGAGCAGTACTTC. This codes for CASSLAPSTSGYEQYF. V gene TRBV5-1 combines with J gene TRBJ2-7, with 8 positions matching TRBD2. The length of the CDR3 is 16 residues. V was clipped by 0 bases and J by 3 bases; unmatched bases: 8. Germline-derived CDR1 and CDR2 are SGHRS and YFSETQ.

The chain links TRBV11-2 to TRBJ2-7, with D perhaps TRBD1 (6 bases). CDR1 is SGHAT, CDR2 FQNNGV, per germline. This CDR3 is built from 17 residues. The V end was cut by 6 bases, the J end by 0 bases, with 21 bases between. The chain's CDR3 is CASRPTKGQRSSYEQYF. For the CDR3, the DNA is TGTGCCAGCAGACCAACCAAGGGACAACGGAGCTCCTACGAGCAGTACTTC.

The chain employs TRBV27 and TRBJ2-5, with 7 nucleotides matching TRBD1. Germline V CDR1 and CDR2: MNHEY, SMNVEV (reference sequence). This CDR3 is built from 15 residues. V lost 4 bases to trimming and J lost 5 bases; unmatched junction nucleotides: 10. This chain's CDR3 is CASSSYRGPGETQYF. The CDR3 coding sequence is TGTGCCAGCAGTTCATACAGGGGTCCGGGGGAGACCCAGTACTTC.

The chain combines TRBV28 with TRBJ2-1, with TRBD2 matching over 12 bases. Germline V gene lookup returns CDR1 MDHEN and CDR2 SYDVKM. Trimming removed 6 bases from V and 5 bases from J; junction bases left unmatched: 2. This CDR3 has 14 amino acids. CDR3 DNA sequence: TGTGCCAGCAGCCGGACTAGCGGGAACAATGAGCAGTTCTTC. Protein sequence: CASSRTSGNNEQFF.

V gene TRBV7-9 combines with J gene TRBJ1-2, with D unclear. CDR1 is SEHNR, CDR2 FQNEAQ, per germline (reference sequence). The germline V and J ends were trimmed by 4 bases and 14 bases, with 17 bases remaining between them. This CDR3 region has 12 residues. CDR3 sequence (DNA): TGTGCCAGCAGCTCCACCCCCTACAGAGGGACCTTC. Amino acid sequence: CASSSTPYRGTF. The variable domain in full, with the rest retrieved from reference TRBV7-9 and TRBJ1-2, is DTGVSQNPRHKITKRGQNVTFRCDPISEHNRLYWYRQTLGQGPEFLTYFQNEAQLEKSRLLSDRFSAERPKGSFSTLEIQRTEQGDSAMYLCASSSTPYRGTFGSGTRLTVV.

The gene calls are TRBV28 and TRBJ2-7; 9 nucleotides line up with TRBD2. The CDR3 runs to 12 residues. Unmatched junction bases numbered 2, after V lost 11 bases and J lost 0 bases. Germline CDR1 is MDHEN and CDR2 is SYDVKM. The CDR3 here is CAVSGGSYEQYF. The CDR3 coding sequence is TGTGCCGTTAGCGGGGGCTCCTACGAGCAGTACTTC.

The V gene is TRBV27, the J gene TRBJ2-1; TRBD1 agrees at 7 bases. V gave up 4 bases and J gave up 8 bases; unmatched junction bases: 11. The germline gives CDR1 MNHEY, CDR2 SMNVEV (reference sequence). The CDR3 has 15 residues. This chain's CDR3 is CASSWPGQTYDEQFF. CDR3 bases: TGTGCCAGCAGTTGGCCGGGACAGACCTATGATGAGCAGTTCTTC.

This chain uses TRBV7-2 with TRBJ2-6; 9 nucleotides line up with TRBD2. CDR3 length: 18 amino acids. V shed 0 bases and J 2 bases; nucleotides not matched to a gene: 5. Germline values: CDR1 SGHTA, CDR2 FQGNSA. CDR3 nucleotide sequence: TGTGCCAGCAGCTTAGCGACTGGCGGGGGGGCTGGGGCCAACGTCCTGACTTTC. Translating it yields CASSLATGGGAGANVLTF. Looking up the rest from reference TRBV7-2 and TRBJ2-6 gives the full variable domain: GAGVSQSPSNKVTEKGKDVELRCDPISGHTALYWYRQSLGQGLEFLIYFQGNSAPDKSGLPSDRFSAERTGGSVSTLTIQRTQQEDSAVYLCASSLATGGGAGANVLTFGAGSRLTVL.

V and J are TRBV19 and TRBJ2-2; D is perhaps TRBD1 (6 bases). This CDR3 contains 15 residues. V was shortened by 7 bases and J by 6 bases, with 18 bases between the two germline ends. In germline, CDR1 is LNHDA, CDR2 SQIVND (reference sequence). CDR3 amino acids: CASKNPQTGPGELFF. CDR3 sequence (DNA): TGTGCCAGTAAAAACCCGCAGACAGGTCCCGGGGAGCTGTTTTTT.

V is TRBV28 and J is TRBJ2-7; weak D call: TRBD2 (6 bases). The V gene lost 2 bases and the J gene lost 11 bases, with 13 bases spanning the gap. CDR1 MDHEN and CDR2 SYDVKM come from the germline V gene. The CDR3 loop spans 12 amino acids. The CDR3 coding sequence is TGTGCCAGCAGTTTACGGGCGGGGTGGGAGTACTTC. Translating it yields CASSLRAGWEYF.

The gene calls are TRBV7-8 and TRBJ2-5; maybe TRBD1 (6 bases). V was pared by 4 bases and J by 5 bases, with 26 bases between. Germline CDR1 and CDR2: SGHVS and FQNEAQ. The CDR3 is 18 amino acids. For the CDR3, the DNA is TGTGCCAGCAGCTACTTTACAACCCGGGACAACCGAGGGGAGACCCAGTACTTC. Its protein is CASSYFTTRDNRGETQYF.

This chain links TRBV19 with TRBJ2-7, with TRBD1 matching 11 bases. Trimming took 7 bases from V and 3 from J; bases not matched to a gene: 5. Germline CDR1 reads LNHDA; CDR2 reads SQIVND (reference sequence). CDR3 size: 14 residues. CDR3 DNA: TGTGCCAGTACCTCGGGGACAGGGGGCTACGAGCAGTACTTC. As protein: CASTSGTGGYEQYF.

The chain carries TRBV11-2 and TRBJ2-4; 8 nucleotides match TRBD1. Germline CDR1 is SGHAT and CDR2 is FQNNGV. This CDR3 region has 17 residues. J was trimmed by 0 bases and V by 5 bases; bases with no gene match: 9. This CDR3 is CASSARTGTQAKNIQYF. The DNA of the CDR3 is TGTGCCAGCAGCGCCCGGACAGGGACCCAAGCCAAAAACATTCAGTACTTC.

This clone was found once. The chain links TRBV5-6 to TRBJ1-1; unclear D gene. Germline values: CDR1 SGHDT, CDR2 YYEEEE. The CDR3 loop spans 13 amino acids. The V and J ends lost 7 bases and 4 bases respectively, with 14 bases between them. The CDR3 DNA sequence: TGTGCCAGCCTAAGTTCAGGTTTCACTGAAGCTTTCTTT. This codes for CASLSSGFTEAFF.

The gene calls are TRBV25-1 and TRBJ2-5; 9 bases align to TRBD2. This CDR3 contains 14 residues. Trimming removed 6 bases from V and 3 bases from J; junction bases left unmatched: 5. CDR1 is MGHDK and CDR2 is SYGVNS in the germline V gene. CDR3: CASSGPSGKETQYF. The CDR3 nucleotides read TGTGCCAGCAGCGGCCCTAGCGGGAAAGAGACCCAGTACTTC.

V usage is TRBV5-4 and J usage is TRBJ2-2; 9 bases are shared with TRBD1. The CDR3 is made up of 18 amino acids. The junction had 16 bases not matched to a gene; V was cut back by 4 bases and J by 6 bases. CDR1 is SGHNT and CDR2 is YYREEE in the germline V gene (reference sequence). The DNA for the CDR3 is TGTGCCAGCAGCGCGGGACAGGGACCTGGTACTTCCCCCGGGGAGCTGTTTTTT. The encoded protein is CASSAGQGPGTSPGELFF.

CDR3 nucleotide sequence: TGTGCCAGCAGTTTATTTGGGACAGGGCACACCGGGGAGCTGTTTTTT. Protein product: CASSLFGTGHTGELFF. The rearrangement uses TRBV27 and TRBJ2-2; TRBD1 aligns across 9 bases. The J segment lost 3 bases and the V segment lost 1 base, leaving 3 bases of the junction unmatched. This CDR3 region has 16 residues. The germline V gene has CDR1 MNHEY and CDR2 SMNVEV (reference sequence).

The count of this clone is one. The J gene is TRBJ2-5, the V gene TRBV28; 9 positions match TRBD2. J lost 5 bases, V lost 5 bases, and 12 bases had no gene match. Per the germline V gene, CDR1 is MDHEN and CDR2 is SYDVKM. The CDR3 sequence is 16 residues long. In DNA form, the CDR3 reads TGTGCCAGCAGTCCCTCCGGGGCGGGAGGGCCGGAGACCCAGTACTTC. As protein: CASSPSGAGGPETQYF.

This chain joins TRBV27 and TRBJ1-1, with D tentatively TRBD1 (6 bases). Trimming stripped 0 bases from V and 4 bases from J, with 15 bases between. The germline V gene encodes CDR1 MNHEY and CDR2 SMNVEV (reference sequence). CDR3 size: 16 residues. The CDR3 DNA reads TGTGCCAGCAGTTTATCGACAGGTCGGGTTGTCACTGAAGCTTTCTTT. This translates into CASSLSTGRVVTEAFF.

The V call is TRBV6-1, the J call TRBJ1-4, with a tentative D call TRBD1 (5 bases). The CDR3 covers 17 residues. The V gene lost 4 bases and the J gene lost 8 bases, with 23 bases spanning the gap. Germline V gene data show CDR1 as MNHNS and CDR2 as SASEGT. The CDR3 DNA reads TGTGCCAGCAGTGCCAACCGAATCCGGGACTGGGGCGAAAAACTGTTTTTT. Its protein product is CASSANRIRDWGEKLFF.

The J gene is TRBJ2-1, the V gene TRBV4-2; 11 bases line up with TRBD2. CDR3 length: 16 residues. V shed 4 bases and J 8 bases; nucleotides not matched to a gene: 10. Per germline, CDR1 LGHNA and CDR2 YNFKEQ. This CDR3 reads CASSRQLAGEGYEQFF. In DNA form, the CDR3 reads TGTGCCAGCAGCCGACAACTAGCGGGAGAGGGATATGAGCAGTTCTTC.

The chain has TRBV15 and TRBJ2-5, with TRBD1 identical over 9 bases. The CDR3 loop spans 15 amino acids. V trimming: 0 bases; J trimming: 5 bases; junction bases outside the gene matches: 4. Germline V gene sequence: CDR1 LNHNV, CDR2 YYDKDF (reference sequence). The CDR3 reads CATSRDTGGGETQYF. The CDR3, as DNA: TGTGCCACCAGCAGAGATACAGGGGGCGGTGAGACCCAGTACTTC.

CDR3: CASSLPILGTGGIDPEAFF. Here the CDR3 DNA reads TGTGCCAGCAGCTTACCAATACTTGGGACAGGGGGCATTGACCCTGAAGCTTTCTTT. The chain has TRBV7-9 and TRBJ1-1, with TRBD1 identical over 12 bases. Germline V CDR1 and CDR2: SEHNR, FQNEAQ (reference sequence). Trimming at V came to 2 bases and at J to 6 bases, leaving 16 bases not matched to a gene. The CDR3 runs to 19 residues.

This chain joins TRBV6-5 and TRBJ2-7, with 7 bases lining up with TRBD2. The V segment lost 2 bases and the J segment 6 bases; nucleotides outside the gene matches: 4. This CDR3 comprises 13 residues. The germline CDR1 and CDR2 sequences are MNHEY and SVGAGI. Here the CDR3 DNA reads TGTGCCAGCAGTTACCTCTCTAGCGGCGAGCAGTACTTC. It codes for CASSYLSSGEQYF.